Below are 9 T cell receptor beta chains sequenced from a single sample in a study of CD8+ T cells in alopecia areata. Extraction and reverse transcription of RNA yielded cDNA as the sequencing template. Produced via immunoSEQ multiplex PCR; TCRdb's table is partial and in-frame only. The table records roughly 100,000 clones, 45% to 60% of them present only once. The sequenced material came from CD4+ T cells sorted from blood. The source is a human donor in good health.

This clone was found a few times. The rearrangement links TRBV19 to TRBJ1-1; no clear D gene. The CDR3 loop spans 13 amino acids. CDR1 is LNHDA, CDR2 SQIVND, per germline (reference sequence). V lost 6 bases and J 4 bases, leaving 12 bases between the germline ends. As DNA, the CDR3 is TGTGCCAGTAGGACTGAATATGGCACTGAAGCTTTCTTT. Its translation is CASRTEYGTEAFF.

The chain has TRBV19 and TRBJ1-5; tentative D call: TRBD1 (6 bases). V was cut by 4 bases and J by 1 base, with 11 bases left in between. The length of the CDR3 is 15 residues. The germline V gene has CDR1 LNHDA and CDR2 SQIVND (reference sequence). Written as DNA, the CDR3 is TGTGCCAGTAGTAGCCCGGACAGCAGCAATCAGCCCCAGCATTTT. It encodes CASSSPDSSNQPQHF.

J is TRBJ1-2 and V is TRBV29-1; TRBD1 agrees at 8 bases. Trimming at V came to 7 bases and at J to 4 bases, leaving 8 bases not matched to a gene. The CDR3 spans 13 residues. Germline loops: CDR1 SQVTM, CDR2 ANQGSEA. CDR3 amino acids: CSARTGNLYGYTF. CDR3 nucleotides: TGCAGCGCTAGGACAGGGAACCTCTATGGCTACACCTTC.

The gene calls are TRBV19 and TRBJ2-7; TRBD2 matches at 8 bases. This CDR3 spans 14 amino acids. Germline assignment: CDR1 LNHDA and CDR2 SQIVND (reference sequence). J lost 2 bases, V lost 8 bases, and 8 bases had no gene match. The CDR3 sequence: CASSTSGGPYEQYF. DNA of the CDR3: TGTGCCAGTTCCACTAGCGGCGGGCCCTACGAGCAGTACTTC.

A few counts support this clone. The V gene is TRBV5-4, the J gene TRBJ2-3; D might be TRBD2 (5 bases). The CDR3 contains 12 residues. Trimming took 7 bases from V and 6 from J, leaving 12 bases between them. The V gene's germline CDR1 is SGHNT and CDR2 YYREEE (reference sequence). CDR3: CASGLAFDTQYF. The CDR3, as DNA: TGTGCCAGCGGGCTAGCTTTCGATACGCAGTATTTT.

This clone was seen a few times. The chain has TRBV7-8 and TRBJ1-2; a possible D gene is TRBD1 (6 bases). The CDR3 extends over 16 amino acids. The V gene lost 3 bases and the J gene lost 2 bases, with 16 bases spanning the gap. The germline CDR1 and CDR2 sequences are SGHVS and FQNEAQ. DNA for the CDR3: TGTGCCAGCAGCTTTCATCCCGGGGGCGCGAACTATGGCTACACCTTC. Amino acids: CASSFHPGGANYGYTF.

The V and J genes are TRBV28 and TRBJ1-2; TRBD1 agrees at 9 bases. Germline V lookup: CDR1 MDHEN, CDR2 SYDVKM. V shed 5 bases, J shed 0 bases, and the junction held 1 base outside the gene matches. The CDR3 length is 14 residues. The CDR3 nucleotides are TGTGCCAGCAGTACAGGGGGCGCTAACTATGGCTACACCTTC. This codes for CASSTGGANYGYTF.

The chain recombines TRBV5-6 with TRBJ2-6; D unresolved. Trimming shortened V by 4 bases and J by 4 bases, and 15 bases separated the two germline ends. Germline CDR1 reads SGHDT; CDR2 reads YYEEEE. The CDR3 runs to 16 residues. CDR3 residues: CASSPWRHAGANVLTF. The CDR3 DNA reads TGTGCCAGCAGCCCATGGAGACACGCGGGGGCCAACGTCCTGACTTTC.

This chain connects TRBV2 to TRBJ1-2; tentatively, D is TRBD1 (6 bases). Germline V lookup: CDR1 SNHLY, CDR2 FYNNEI. V was trimmed by 8 bases and J by 4 bases, leaving 17 bases between them. The CDR3 consists of 14 residues. CDR3 in DNA: TGTGCCAGCGGGCGGACAGCGCCCCTCTATGGCTACACCTTC. Its protein is CASGRTAPLYGYTF.